Below are 5 T cell receptor beta chains sequenced from a single sample in a study of T cells after yellow fever vaccination. A single record per CDR3 protein comes from TCRdb applying MiXCR to the 5' RACE reads. The sample records 80,000 to 100,000 distinct CDR3 sequences, under 6.5% being singletons. This material consisted of CD8+ T cells sorted from PBMCs, taken 10 days after the yellow fever booster vaccination. These receptors came from a man between 18 and 35 years old who received the YFV17D yellow fever vaccine.

This clonotype was counted many times. V gene TRBV25-1 combines with J gene TRBJ2-5; no reliable D call. Looked up from germline, CDR1 is MGHDK and CDR2 is SYGVNS. V was cut by 5 bases and J by 5 bases, with 3 bases left in between. The CDR3 has 10 amino acids. The CDR3 sequence: CASSWETQYF. CDR3 in DNA: TGTGCCAGCAGTTGGGAGACCCAGTACTTC.

This clonotype was observed a few times. V usage is TRBV6-2 or TRBV6-3 and J usage is TRBJ2-7, with D unresolved. The CDR3 loop spans 16 amino acids. Germline V gene lookup returns CDR1 MNHEY and CDR2 SVGEGT. V gave up 6 bases and J gave up 3 bases, with 21 bases separating them. The CDR3: CASRPALDWADYEQYF. In nucleotides, the CDR3 is TGTGCCAGCAGGCCAGCCCTCGACTGGGCGGACTACGAGCAGTACTTC.

The chain recombines TRBV11-2 with TRBJ2-3, with no clear D. Trimming cost V 2 bases and J 3 bases, with 9 bases left between them. Germline-derived CDR1 and CDR2 are SGHAT and FQNNGV. The CDR3 consists of 14 residues. The CDR3 region is CASSLIAGTDTQYF. In DNA, the CDR3 is TGTGCCAGCAGCTTAATAGCTGGAACAGATACGCAGTATTTT. Full variable domain (missing parts from reference TRBV11-2 and TRBJ2-3): EAGVAQSPRYKIIEKRQSVAFWCNPISGHATLYWYQQILGQGPKLLIQFQNNGVVDDSQLPKDRFSAERLKGVDSTLKIQPAKLEDSAVYLCASSLIAGTDTQYFGPGTRLTVL.

This chain uses TRBV7-3 with TRBJ2-1; possible D gene TRBD1, 5 bases. In germline, CDR1 is SGHTA, CDR2 FQGTGA. The CDR3 covers 15 residues. Trimming stripped 4 bases from V and 6 bases from J, with 16 bases between. The CDR3 DNA reads as TGTGCCAGCAGCTCCCGGCAGGGCAGAATCAATGAGCAGTTCTTC. Amino acids: CASSSRQGRINEQFF.

The chain couples TRBV12-3 or TRBV12-4 to TRBJ1-4; D call uncertain. Between the trimmed V and J ends, which lost 3 bases and 5 bases, there was a span of 10 bases. The CDR3 covers 14 residues. CDR3 sequence: CASSFKIANEKLFF. The DNA of the CDR3 is TGTGCCAGCAGTTTTAAGATAGCAAATGAAAAACTGTTTTTT.